The 23 T cell receptor beta chains given below trace back to one sample, sequenced in a study of cytomegalovirus exposure and HLA in healthy donors. Libraries were prepared by immunoSEQ multiplex PCR; TCRdb keeps only in-frame clonotypes and omits some of them. The sample contains 160,000 or so clones, just under 85% of which appear only once. The sequenced material came from PBMCs. These receptors originate from a young man in good health and CMV-seropositive.

This sequence joins TRBV5-1 and TRBJ2-5; TRBD1 agrees at 7 bases. Trimming removed 3 bases from V and 1 base from J; junction bases left unmatched: 3. This CDR3 has 14 residues. Germline-derived CDR1 and CDR2 are SGHRS and YFSETQ. The CDR3 nucleotides read TGCGCCAGCAGCTACGGGACAGCCCAAGAGACCCAGTACTTC. It codes for CASSYGTAQETQYF.

The V call is TRBV5-6, the J call TRBJ2-7, with 8 bases identical to TRBD1. V lost 0 bases and J lost 3; bases outside the gene matches: 5. Per germline, CDR1 SGHDT and CDR2 YYEEEE. CDR3 size: 15 residues. The chain's CDR3 is CASSLGGQGYYEQYF. The DNA for the CDR3 is TGTGCCAGCAGCTTGGGCGGACAGGGTTACTACGAGCAGTACTTC.

The chain links TRBV15 to TRBJ2-7; 9 bases align to TRBD1. The CDR3 is made up of 15 amino acids. The J segment lost 3 bases and the V segment lost 6 bases, leaving 9 bases of the junction unmatched. Germline V lookup: CDR1 LNHNV, CDR2 YYDKDF (reference sequence). CDR3 loop: CATSPPGTGNYEQYF. The CDR3 nucleotides are TGTGCCACCAGTCCCCCCGGGACAGGGAACTACGAGCAGTACTTC.

This chain connects TRBV27 to TRBJ2-7; D ambiguous. CDR1 is MNHEY, CDR2 SMNVEV, per germline (reference sequence). The V and J ends lost 1 base and 7 bases respectively, with 14 bases between them. This CDR3 region has 14 residues. This CDR3 reads CASSLFSLLGEQYF. In DNA form, the CDR3 reads TGTGCCAGCAGTTTATTTTCCCTCCTCGGGGAGCAGTACTTC.

The chain has TRBV5-6 and TRBJ1-6; D remains unclear. From germline, CDR1 is SGHDT and CDR2 YYEEEE. The CDR3 runs to 13 residues. Trimming pared 0 bases from V and 9 bases from J, leaving 7 bases between. DNA for the CDR3: TGTGCCAGCAGCTTGGACGAGGCTTCACCCCTCCACTTT. This encodes CASSLDEASPLHF.

The chain recombines TRBV27 with TRBJ2-5, with 9 nucleotides matching TRBD1. Germline CDR1 and CDR2: MNHEY and SMNVEV (reference sequence). V lost 5 bases to trimming and J lost 0 bases; unmatched junction nucleotides: 10. This CDR3 comprises 17 residues. The CDR3 DNA reads as TGTGCCAGCAGTCGACACAGGGGGCTTGAGTACCAAGAGACCCAGTACTTC. The encoded protein is CASSRHRGLEYQETQYF.

This clone appeared once. The chain is built from TRBV12-5 and TRBJ2-3; TRBD1 matches at 7 bases. Germline V CDR1 and CDR2: LGHNT, FRNRAP. The CDR3 loop spans 17 amino acids. With 4 bases clipped from V and 8 bases from J, the junction kept 18 bases outside the gene matches. Here the CDR3 reads CASGWLRGPALDCTQYF. The CDR3 DNA reads TGTGCTAGTGGTTGGTTGAGGGGGCCGGCCTTAGATTGTACGCAGTATTTT.

This clone showed up just once. The chain links TRBV9 to TRBJ2-3; a possible D gene is TRBD2 (5 bases). Germline CDR1 SGDLS, CDR2 YYNGEE. The CDR3 extends over 16 amino acids. V was pared by 4 bases and J by 0 bases, with 15 bases between. The DNA of the CDR3 is TGTGCCAGCAGCCCCCGAGGAGGTCCTAGCACAGATACGCAGTATTTT. It specifies CASSPRGGPSTDTQYF.

In nucleotides, the CDR3 is TGCAGCGGACTCGGGACAGGGGGGTACGAGCAGTACTTC. This translates into CSGLGTGGYEQYF. V usage is TRBV29-1 and J usage is TRBJ2-7; 11 nucleotides line up with TRBD1. The CDR3 is 13 amino acids. Trimming cost V 7 bases and J 4 bases; bases outside gene matches: 6. Germline V gene data show CDR1 as SQVTM and CDR2 as ANQGSEA.

This chain uses TRBV7-9 with TRBJ2-7; tentative D call: TRBD1 (6 bases). The germline V gene encodes CDR1 SEHNR and CDR2 FQNEAQ (reference sequence). CDR3 length: 15 residues. Between the trimmed V and J ends, which lost 6 bases and 5 bases, there was a span of 20 bases. The DNA of the CDR3 is TGTGCCAGCAGTAGGGACACAGAGAGGTGGCACGAGCAGTACTTC. Amino acids: CASSRDTERWHEQYF.

The chain employs TRBV2 and TRBJ2-7; D is ambiguous. CDR1 and CDR2 from the germline V gene are SNHLY and FYNNEI. Between the trimmed V and J ends, which lost 6 bases and 2 bases, there was a span of 8 bases. The length of the CDR3 is 12 residues. CDR3 sequence: CASRGGPYEQYF. CDR3 DNA: TGTGCCAGCAGAGGCGGTCCCTACGAGCAGTACTTC.

This sequence joins TRBV9 and TRBJ2-2, with a possible D match to TRBD2 (6 bases). Germline V CDR1 and CDR2: SGDLS, YYNGEE. V dropped 10 bases and J dropped 6 bases, with 28 bases sitting between them. This CDR3 has 17 amino acids. CDR3 DNA sequence: TGTGCCCCAAGGACGGGGCCGTTTTCGGGGGAACCCGGGGAGCTGTTTTTT. Its translation: CAPRTGPFSGEPGELFF.

This clone was observed a handful of times. The V and J genes are TRBV11-2 and TRBJ2-7; D is perhaps TRBD2 (7 bases). The V gene's germline CDR1 is SGHAT and CDR2 FQNNGV. Deletions cut 5 bases from V and 0 bases from J, with 14 bases between. This CDR3 region has 15 residues. In nucleotides, the CDR3 is TGTGCCAGCAGCCCGGGCCGGGGGGCCTCCTACGAGCAGTACTTC. This encodes CASSPGRGASYEQYF.

The chain is built from TRBV4-3 and TRBJ1-6; D is unresolved. The CDR3 covers 17 residues. V shed 0 bases and J shed 2 bases, with 11 bases lying between them. Germline-derived CDR1 and CDR2 are LGHNA and YSLEER. The CDR3 sequence is CASSQDRSLPYNSPLHF. The CDR3 bases are TGCGCCAGCAGCCAAGATCGGAGTTTGCCCTATAATTCACCCCTCCACTTT.

This chain uses TRBV4-3 with TRBJ1-6, with D perhaps matching TRBD1 (5 bases). Germline assignment: CDR1 LGHNA and CDR2 YSLEER. The CDR3 is 14 residues long. The V end was cut by 2 bases, the J end by 11 bases, with 13 bases between. For the CDR3, the DNA is TGCGCCAGCAGCCAACAACAGGCCATGACACCCCTCCACTTT. Residues: CASSQQQAMTPLHF.

This clone occurred once. V and J are TRBV5-1 and TRBJ1-3, with 10 bases matching TRBD1. This CDR3 has 17 amino acids. Germline CDR1 SGHRS, CDR2 YFSETQ. V lost 2 bases and J lost 4; bases outside the gene matches: 9. CDR3 DNA sequence: TGCGCCAGCAGCTTTTACGACAGGGGGCATTCGGGAAACACCATATATTTT. It is translated as CASSFYDRGHSGNTIYF.

V gene TRBV7-6 combines with J gene TRBJ2-1, with 8 bases matching TRBD1. The V and J ends lost 2 bases and 2 bases, in that order; junction bases with no gene match: 11. The CDR3 runs 18 residues. Germline V gene data show CDR1 as SGHVS and CDR2 as FNYEAQ. The DNA of the CDR3 is TGTGCCAGCAGCTTATTCCCGGGGGACAGGAAACCCTACAATGAGCAGTTCTTC. As protein: CASSLFPGDRKPYNEQFF.

This clone was counted once. The genes are TRBV4-2 and TRBJ2-1; TRBD2 matches at 8 bases. Germline V gene lookup returns CDR1 LGHNA and CDR2 YNFKEQ. This CDR3 has 15 residues. V lost 0 bases, J lost 5 bases, and 3 bases stayed unmatched. DNA for the CDR3: TGTGCCAGCAGCCAAGATATCGGGGGGGACAATGAGCAGTTCTTC. This encodes CASSQDIGGDNEQFF.

The chain couples TRBV5-1 to TRBJ2-1; 8 bases line up with TRBD2. J lost 10 bases, V lost 4 bases, and 4 bases had no gene match. CDR1 and CDR2 from the germline V gene are SGHRS and YFSETQ. The CDR3 is 12 amino acids. The CDR3 DNA sequence: TGCGCCAGCAGCACCGGACTAGCCGAGCAGTTCTTC. Translated, it gives CASSTGLAEQFF.

The CDR3 sequence is CATVKSGVGGNTIYF. CDR3 sequence (DNA): TGTGCCACCGTAAAATCAGGGGTGGGAGGAAACACCATATATTTT. V gene TRBV10-3 combines with J gene TRBJ1-3; the D gene is possibly TRBD1 (6 bases). Deletions cut 10 bases from V and 4 bases from J, with 20 bases between. Germline V gives CDR1 ENHRY, CDR2 SYGVKD. This CDR3 is 15 amino acids long.

This clone was detected once. The gene calls are TRBV15 and TRBJ2-5, with 8 bases fitting TRBD2. Per germline, CDR1 LNHNV and CDR2 YYDKDF (reference sequence). The V segment lost 3 bases and the J segment 5 bases; nucleotides outside the gene matches: 8. This CDR3 spans 15 amino acids. The CDR3 loop is CATSSSRGAWETQYF. In DNA, the CDR3 is TGTGCCACCAGCAGCTCGCGGGGGGCATGGGAGACCCAGTACTTC.

This clone showed up just once. The chain joins TRBV5-1 to TRBJ2-2; possibly TRBD2 for D (6 bases). Trimming took 4 bases from V and 2 from J, leaving 15 bases between them. Looked up from germline, CDR1 is SGHRS and CDR2 is YFSETQ. This CDR3 is built from 16 residues. CDR3 nucleotides: TGCGCCAGCAGCCAAACGCTGGGAGGCAACACCGGGGAGCTGTTTTTT. It encodes CASSQTLGGNTGELFF.

This sequence joins TRBV29-1 and TRBJ2-7; D unresolved. The CDR3 extends over 11 amino acids. The V gene's germline CDR1 is SQVTM and CDR2 ANQGSEA. Deletions cut 7 bases from V and 4 bases from J, with 11 bases between. CDR3 in amino acids: CSGAEGYEQYF. The CDR3, as DNA: TGCAGCGGGGCTGAAGGTTACGAGCAGTACTTC.